The 24 T cell receptor beta chains below come from one sample, sequenced in a study of metastatic and nonmetastatic thyroid tumors. All patients were treatment-naive before thyroid surgery. TCRdb ran MiXCR on the PCR reads. This sample has over 15,000 clones, with around 20% found just once. The material sequenced was tumor tissue. Receptor source: a female donor with papillary thyroid cancer or a benign thyroid nodule (not recorded which). Some clones in this sample may be carry-over from other donors' samples.

The CDR3 region has the DNA TGTGCCAGCAGCGCTAGAGGAGGTCCCTACAATGAGCAGTTCTTC. Protein: CASSARGGPYNEQFF. V gene TRBV11-2 combines with J gene TRBJ2-1, with TRBD2 as a possible D gene (5 bases). The CDR3 loop spans 15 amino acids. Looked up from germline, CDR1 is SGHAT and CDR2 is FQNNGV. Between the trimmed V and J ends, which lost 5 bases and 2 bases, there was a span of 13 bases.

Sample share makes this clone medium-sized. This chain joins TRBV7-2 and TRBJ2-7, with TRBD1 identical over 10 bases. The CDR3 length is 14 residues. Germline CDR1 SGHTA, CDR2 FQGNSA. Unmatched junction bases numbered 1, after V lost 3 bases and J lost 2 bases. The CDR3 loop is CASSFGTGAYEQYF. The DNA for the CDR3 is TGTGCCAGCAGCTTCGGGACAGGGGCCTACGAGCAGTACTTC.

At least ten counts were recorded for this clone. The rearrangement uses TRBV5-1 and TRBJ2-3; 12 positions match TRBD2. V lost 3 bases to trimming and J lost 0 bases; unmatched junction nucleotides: 2. Looked up from germline, CDR1 is SGHRS and CDR2 is YFSETQ. This CDR3 has 16 residues. CDR3 nucleotides: TGCGCCAGCAGCTCTCTAGCGGGAGGGAGCACAGATACGCAGTATTTT. Its protein is CASSSLAGGSTDTQYF.

This chain uses TRBV4-1 with TRBJ1-3; D unresolved. Trimming left V 1 base short and J 4 bases short, with 11 bases between. CDR3 length: 15 residues. CDR1 is MGHRA and CDR2 is YSYEKL in the germline V gene. CDR3 nucleotide sequence: TGCGCCAGCAGCCAAGCGGATACAAGCGGAAACACCATATATTTT. It specifies CASSQADTSGNTIYF.

For the CDR3, the DNA is TGTGCCAGCGGAATCTCTGGGAAAGCTTTCTTT. This codes for CASGISGKAFF. The chain joins TRBV19 to TRBJ1-1, with D hard to call. V lost 9 bases, J lost 9 bases, and 14 bases lay in between. The CDR3 is made up of 11 amino acids. CDR1 LNHDA and CDR2 SQIVND come from the germline V gene (reference sequence).

This clone was seen ten or more times. The rearrangement links TRBV30 to TRBJ2-5; D not resolved. Trimming removed 5 bases at V and 1 base at J, with 8 bases between. CDR1 is GTSNPN and CDR2 is SVGIG in the germline V gene (reference sequence). The CDR3 consists of 12 residues. The CDR3 DNA follows: TGTGCCTGGCGCTTCCCCCAAGAGACCCAGTACTTC. It translates to CAWRFPQETQYF.

This clone was picked up many times. V is TRBV20-1 and J is TRBJ2-7; tentatively, D is TRBD1 or TRBD2 (5 bases each). Deletions cut 6 bases from V and 6 bases from J, with 18 bases between. The germline CDR1 and CDR2 sequences are DFQATT and SNEGSKA (reference sequence). The CDR3 runs to 13 residues. This CDR3 reads CSANLGPQGEQYF. CDR3 DNA: TGCAGTGCAAACCTGGGACCTCAGGGCGAGCAGTACTTC.

V usage is TRBV20-1 and J usage is TRBJ2-7; perhaps D is TRBD1 or TRBD2 (6 bases each). The germline gives CDR1 DFQATT, CDR2 SNEGSKA (reference sequence). The CDR3 covers 15 residues. Deletions cut 3 bases from V and 2 bases from J, with 17 bases between. CDR3 residues: CSASAQGRDPYEQYF. In DNA form, the CDR3 reads TGCAGTGCTAGTGCCCAGGGGCGGGATCCCTACGAGCAGTACTTC.

The genes are TRBV3-1 and TRBJ2-2; no definite D call. V dropped 0 bases and J dropped 1 base, with 9 bases sitting between them. Germline lookup yields CDR1 LGHDT and CDR2 YNNKEL (reference sequence). The CDR3 consists of 16 residues. This chain's CDR3 is CASSQDLWQNTGELFF. CDR3 sequence (DNA): TGTGCCAGCAGCCAAGATTTATGGCAGAACACCGGGGAGCTGTTTTTT.

This clone was seen many times. This chain connects TRBV6-5 to TRBJ1-2; possibly TRBD1 for D (5 bases). V lost 0 bases and J 2 bases, leaving 13 bases between the germline ends. The CDR3 is made up of 16 amino acids. The germline V gene encodes CDR1 MNHEY and CDR2 SVGAGI. The CDR3: CASSYSGTTGNYGYTF. CDR3 DNA sequence: TGTGCCAGCAGTTACTCGGGAACAACAGGAAACTATGGCTACACCTTC.

The V gene is TRBV28, the J gene TRBJ2-7; 7 bases are a match to TRBD2. Per the germline V gene, CDR1 is MDHEN and CDR2 is SYDVKM. CDR3 length equals 16 residues. J was trimmed by 3 bases and V by 5 bases; bases with no gene match: 13. The CDR3 loop is CASSRFGASGNYEQYF. DNA of the CDR3: TGTGCCAGCAGTCGATTCGGGGCTAGCGGCAACTACGAGCAGTACTTC.

This clone has at least ten counts. The V gene is TRBV5-4, the J gene TRBJ1-3; 8 bases are shared with TRBD1. Per the germline V gene, CDR1 is SGHNT and CDR2 is YYREEE (reference sequence). Trimming removed 0 bases from V and 3 bases from J; junction bases left unmatched: 8. The CDR3 consists of 17 residues. In nucleotides, the CDR3 is TGTGCCAGCAGCTTGGAATCGCAGGGGGCGATTGGAAACACCATATATTTT. Protein: CASSLESQGAIGNTIYF.

This chain joins TRBV4-2 and TRBJ2-7; D gene uncertain. The V end lost 4 bases, the J end lost 2 bases, and 24 bases lay between the germline ends. The CDR3 extends over 18 amino acids. The V gene's germline CDR1 is LGHNA and CDR2 YNFKEQ. The DNA for the CDR3 is TGTGCCAGCAGCCCGTATGTGAGACCAGGCGGTAGAACCTACGAGCAGTACTTC. Protein: CASSPYVRPGGRTYEQYF.

This clone was observed a handful of times. V is TRBV6-1 and J is TRBJ2-6, with D uncertain. Trimming removed 2 bases at V and 4 bases at J, with 15 bases between. Germline CDR1 and CDR2: MNHNS and SASEGT. This CDR3 contains 17 residues. The CDR3 reads CASSEPRVGAGANVLTF. In DNA, the CDR3 is TGTGCCAGCAGTGAACCTCGCGTAGGTGCCGGGGCCAACGTCCTGACTTTC.

This clone is judged medium-sized. The gene calls are TRBV6-1 and TRBJ2-2; 9 nucleotides line up with TRBD2. The ends lost 1 base at V and 0 bases at J; junction bases unmatched: 6. Looked up from germline, CDR1 is MNHNS and CDR2 is SASEGT. The CDR3 runs to 18 residues. Here the CDR3 reads CASSEEMASGTNTGELFF. DNA for the CDR3: TGTGCCAGCAGTGAAGAGATGGCTAGCGGGACGAACACCGGGGAGCTGTTTTTT.

The V call is TRBV6-2 or TRBV6-3, the J call TRBJ2-1, with D hard to call. Trimming pared 11 bases from V and 7 bases from J, leaving 21 bases between. Germline lookup yields CDR1 MNHEY and CDR2 SVGEGT. This CDR3 is 14 amino acids long. The CDR3 protein is CAWASNRLGNEQFF. In DNA, the CDR3 is TGTGCCTGGGCCAGCAACCGCCTGGGGAATGAGCAGTTCTTC.

The rearrangement links TRBV6-2 or TRBV6-3 to TRBJ2-7; TRBD2 matches at 8 bases. The CDR3 consists of 19 residues. Losses at the gene ends were 0 bases for V and 4 bases for J; bases not matched to a gene: 17. The germline CDR1 and CDR2 sequences are MNHEY and SVGEGT. Here the CDR3 DNA reads TGTGCCAGCAGTTACTCGAAGTGGCAGAGGAGAGCGGGAGTATACGAGCAGTACTTC. Amino acid sequence: CASSYSKWQRRAGVYEQYF.

This clone is categorized as medium-sized (0.01 to 0.1%). Here the CDR3 reads CASSEAAGSSYEQYF. The CDR3 bases are TGTGCCAGCAGTGAAGCCGCAGGGTCCTCCTACGAGCAGTACTTC. The chain uses TRBV6-1 and TRBJ2-7, with D perhaps TRBD1 (5 bases). There are 15 residues in the CDR3. Germline V lookup: CDR1 MNHNS, CDR2 SASEGT. V was cut by 0 bases and J by 0 bases, with 9 bases left in between.

In its sample, this clone was seen many times. This chain connects TRBV5-5 to TRBJ2-5, with 7 bases lining up with TRBD2. J gave up 3 bases and V 4 bases, and 3 bases lay outside the gene matches. This CDR3 spans 13 amino acids. Germline CDR1 reads SGHKS; CDR2 reads YYEKEE (reference sequence). CDR3 region: CASSRGLEETQYF. The CDR3 coding sequence is TGTGCCAGCAGCCGAGGACTAGAAGAGACCCAGTACTTC.

This clone was seen many times. The genes are TRBV18 and TRBJ2-1, with unresolved D. From germline, CDR1 is KGHSH and CDR2 LQKENI. V was clipped by 0 bases and J by 9 bases, with 12 bases between them. The CDR3 is made up of 14 amino acids. The CDR3 protein is CASSPPSRVIEQFF. In DNA form, the CDR3 reads TGTGCCAGCTCACCACCGAGTCGAGTGATTGAGCAGTTCTTC.

This clone was seen at least ten times. V is TRBV9 and J is TRBJ1-1; D is undetermined. The CDR3 contains 13 residues. Germline V lookup: CDR1 SGDLS, CDR2 YYNGEE. V was clipped by 0 bases and J by 7 bases, with 10 bases between them. CDR3 sequence (DNA): TGTGCCAGCAGCGTAGGACCCTCCGTTGAAGCTTTCTTT. Translation: CASSVGPSVEAFF.

This clone ranks as medium-sized. The chain is built from TRBV6-5 and TRBJ1-6; D is ambiguous. In germline, CDR1 is MNHEY, CDR2 SVGAGI. V was cut by 0 bases and J by 10 bases, with 7 bases left in between. CDR3 length: 13 residues. The CDR3 DNA follows: TGTGCCAGCAGTTACTCTTTAGTCTCACCCCTCCACTTT. Residues: CASSYSLVSPLHF.

This clone was counted between two and nine times. A much larger clone lies a single base off, so this may be a read error. The chain joins TRBV6-4 to TRBJ2-3; D unclear. Germline V gene sequence: CDR1 MRHNA, CDR2 SNTAGT. This CDR3 contains 13 residues. V lost 2 bases, J lost 2 bases, and 5 bases lay in between. CDR3 nucleotide sequence: TGTGCCAGCAGTGACCGGGCCACAGATACGCAGTATTTT. It specifies CASSDRATDTQYF.

This clone appeared many times. The chain links TRBV20-1 to TRBJ1-4, with 10 bases fitting TRBD1. After removal of 6 bases from V and 7 bases from J, the junction contained 5 bases not matched to a gene. CDR3 length equals 13 residues. Germline CDR1 and CDR2: DFQATT and SNEGSKA (reference sequence). As DNA, the CDR3 is TGCAGTGCGCCGGGACAGGGGAGTGAAAAACTGTTTTTT. Amino acids: CSAPGQGSEKLFF.